The 15 T cell receptor beta chains listed next were all sequenced from one sample in a study of T cell responses to AZD1222 COVID-19 vaccine. TCRdb's copy holds only in-frame clones and misses some; the assay was immunoSEQ multiplex PCR. The sample holds approximately 79,000 clones, 88% seen once. Sequencing used peripheral blood, obtained on day 0 of AZD1222 vaccination. The receptors were sampled from an adult in good health.

The chain carries TRBV7-9 and TRBJ1-1, with D maybe TRBD1 (6 bases). Germline V CDR1 and CDR2: SEHNR, FQNEAQ (reference sequence). Between the trimmed V and J ends, which lost 5 bases and 1 base, there was a span of 20 bases. The CDR3 sequence is 17 residues long. The CDR3 here is CASSPPGHPYGNTEAFF. The CDR3 coding sequence is TGTGCCAGCAGCCCACCGGGACACCCGTACGGGAACACTGAAGCTTTCTTT. Based on the CDR3 plus reference TRBV7-9 and TRBJ1-1, the full variable domain is DTGVSQNPRHKITKRGQNVTFRCDPISEHNRLYWYRQTLGQGPEFLTYFQNEAQLEKSRLLSDRFSAERPKGSFSTLEIQRTEQGDSAMYLCASSPPGHPYGNTEAFFGQGTRLTVV.

This chain links TRBV28 with TRBJ1-4; D is possibly TRBD1 (6 bases). The length of the CDR3 is 17 residues. Germline V gene lookup returns CDR1 MDHEN and CDR2 SYDVKM. Trimming left V 9 bases short and J 0 bases short, with 20 bases between. The CDR3 region is CASFTLGGHPTNEKLFF. The CDR3 coding sequence is TGTGCCAGTTTCACGCTCGGGGGGCACCCAACTAATGAAAAACTGTTTTTT.

For this clone: Other nucleotide sequences in the sample specify the same CDR3. The chain combines TRBV12-3 or TRBV12-4 with TRBJ1-2; D gene ambiguous. The CDR3 sequence is 12 residues long. V was shortened by 5 bases and J by 2 bases, with 6 bases between the two germline ends. CDR3 sequence reads: CASSPGNYGYTF. As DNA, the CDR3 is TGTGCCAGCAGTCCCGGGAACTATGGCTACACCTTC.

The J gene is TRBJ1-6, the V gene TRBV15; no clear D. Germline lookup yields CDR1 LNHNV and CDR2 YYDKDF (reference sequence). Between the trimmed V and J ends, which lost 2 bases and 5 bases, there was a span of 4 bases. The CDR3 is made up of 13 amino acids. The CDR3 DNA sequence: TGTGCCACCAGCAGAACCAATAATTCACCCCTCCACTTT. Amino acid sequence: CATSRTNNSPLHF. Together with reference TRBV15 and TRBJ1-6, the CDR3 gives the full variable domain: DAMVIQNPRYQVTQFGKPVTLSCSQTLNHNVMYWYQQKSSQAPKLLFHYYDKDFNNEADTPDNFQSRRPNTSFCFLDIRSPGLGDTAMYLCATSRTNNSPLHFGNGTRLTVT.

This chain uses TRBV2 with TRBJ2-2, with D unresolved. In germline, CDR1 is SNHLY, CDR2 FYNNEI. The V end was cut by 8 bases, the J end by 5 bases, with 12 bases between. The CDR3 is 13 amino acids. The CDR3 DNA reads as TGTGCCAGCTTGGGCATGCGTACCGGGGAGCTGTTTTTT. Protein sequence: CASLGMRTGELFF.

The J gene is TRBJ1-3, the V gene TRBV28; D remains ambiguous. V shed 2 bases and J shed 0 bases, with 14 bases lying between them. Germline V gene sequence: CDR1 MDHEN, CDR2 SYDVKM. CDR3 length: 17 residues. This CDR3 reads CASSLGSPGLSGNTIYF. DNA for the CDR3: TGTGCCAGCAGTTTAGGGTCACCGGGCCTCTCTGGAAACACCATATATTTT.

The chain employs TRBV25-1 and TRBJ1-3, with D maybe TRBD1 (6 bases). CDR1 and CDR2 (germline): MGHDK, SYGVNS. V lost 5 bases and J 3 bases, leaving 17 bases between the germline ends. This CDR3 has 16 residues. The CDR3 nucleotides read TGTGCCAGCAGTTCTCTTTGGGGGGCGGATGGAAACACCATATATTTT. Translation gives CASSSLWGADGNTIYF.

CDR3 in DNA: TGTGCCAGCTATTCCGATACGCAGTATTTT. Its translation is CASYSDTQYF. The J gene is TRBJ2-3, the V gene TRBV25-1; no clear D. The V gene lost 8 bases and the J gene lost 6 bases, with 6 bases spanning the gap. From germline, CDR1 is MGHDK and CDR2 SYGVNS. The CDR3 has 10 residues.

The rearrangement joins TRBV5-6 to TRBJ1-2, with 8 bases fitting TRBD1. V lost 0 bases, J lost 11 bases, and 9 bases stayed unmatched. CDR1 SGHDT and CDR2 YYEEEE come from the germline V gene. CDR3 length: 14 residues. CDR3 protein: CASSLVQGGNAYTF. CDR3 nucleotide sequence: TGTGCCAGCAGCTTGGTACAGGGGGGGAATGCGTACACCTTC.

The chain links TRBV6-5 to TRBJ2-1; D is ambiguous. Germline values: CDR1 MNHEY, CDR2 SVGAGI. Trimming took off 3 bases at V and 5 bases at J, with 8 bases between the two ends. The CDR3 runs to 13 residues. This CDR3 is CASSYLRNNEQFF. CDR3 DNA sequence: TGTGCCAGCAGTTATCTTCGTAACAATGAGCAGTTCTTC.

V usage is TRBV27 and J usage is TRBJ1-1; D is unresolved. Trimming removed 2 bases from V and 0 bases from J, with 4 bases in between. This CDR3 spans 13 amino acids. Germline V gives CDR1 MNHEY, CDR2 SMNVEV (reference sequence). The CDR3 sequence is CASSLLLNTEAFF. The CDR3 DNA sequence: TGTGCCAGCAGTTTACTACTGAACACTGAAGCTTTCTTT.

V usage is TRBV28 and J usage is TRBJ2-7; D ambiguous. The CDR3 runs 14 residues. Trimming took off 2 bases at V and 3 bases at J, with 11 bases between the two ends. Germline V gene sequence: CDR1 MDHEN, CDR2 SYDVKM. As DNA, the CDR3 is TGTGCCAGCAGTTTACAGGCTGGGGTCTACGAGCAGTACTTC. It translates to CASSLQAGVYEQYF.

The gene calls are TRBV18 and TRBJ1-3; TRBD1 might be the D (5 bases). Trimming stripped 4 bases from V and 6 bases from J, with 7 bases between. The length of the CDR3 is 12 residues. The germline V gene encodes CDR1 KGHSH and CDR2 LQKENI. CDR3 bases: TGTGCCAGCTCACTAGGGACAAACACCATATATTTT. Encoded protein: CASSLGTNTIYF.

This rearrangement joins TRBV7-3 to TRBJ2-6, with D unresolved. This CDR3 is 16 amino acids long. V was cut by 4 bases and J by 4 bases, with 14 bases left in between. The V gene's germline CDR1 is SGHTA and CDR2 FQGTGA. The CDR3 is CASSSRAGQGANVLTF. Here the CDR3 DNA reads TGTGCCAGCAGCTCCCGGGCCGGCCAGGGGGCCAACGTCCTGACTTTC.

This clone has a count of ten or more. The chain carries TRBV2 and TRBJ2-7; possible D gene TRBD2, 6 bases. This CDR3 is 13 amino acids long. Germline V gene sequence: CDR1 SNHLY, CDR2 FYNNEI. Trimming removed 10 bases from V and 0 bases from J, with 13 bases in between. The DNA for the CDR3 is TGTGCCATCAACCGGGACTTCTCCTACGAGCAGTACTTC. It translates to CAINRDFSYEQYF.